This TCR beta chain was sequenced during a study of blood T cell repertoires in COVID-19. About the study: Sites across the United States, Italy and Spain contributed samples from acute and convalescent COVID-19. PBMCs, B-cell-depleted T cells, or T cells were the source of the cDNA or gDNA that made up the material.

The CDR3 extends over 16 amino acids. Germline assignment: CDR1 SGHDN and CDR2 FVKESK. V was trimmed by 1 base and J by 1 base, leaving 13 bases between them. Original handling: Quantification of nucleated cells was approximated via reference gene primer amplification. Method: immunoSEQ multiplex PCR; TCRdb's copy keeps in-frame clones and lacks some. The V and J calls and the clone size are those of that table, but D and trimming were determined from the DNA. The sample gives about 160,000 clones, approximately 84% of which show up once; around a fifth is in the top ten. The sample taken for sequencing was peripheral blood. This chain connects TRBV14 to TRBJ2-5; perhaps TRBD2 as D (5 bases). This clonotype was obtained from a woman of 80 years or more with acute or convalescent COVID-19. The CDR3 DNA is TGTGCCAGCAGCCAAGTCATGTTAGCGCCCCAAGAGACCCAGTACTTC. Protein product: CASSQVMLAPQETQYF.